This T cell receptor beta chain was observed in a study of T cell repertoires in aging, cancer and after chemotherapy. About the research overall: Pre- and post-chemotherapy samples were paired from glioblastoma patients treated with temozolomide-based therapy.

Trimming removed 4 bases from V and 12 bases from J; junction bases left unmatched: 10. CDR3 length: 14 amino acids. Per germline, CDR1 SGHRS and CDR2 YFSETQ. TRB rearrangements spanning V, D and J were amplified using mixed TRB-A/B primers. TCRdb reprocessed the multiplex PCR reads via MiXCR and lists one record per CDR3 protein. This table has about 2,900 distinct CDR3 sequences, 20% to 25% appearing once. TCR beta rearrangements were amplified from peripheral blood genomic DNA. The rearrangement uses TRBV5-1 and TRBJ2-1; the match to TRBD2 covers 10 bases. What was sequenced was blood. The receptor's source is a human donor with a solid tumor. The CDR3 loop is CASSLSGGGRWQFF. CDR3 DNA: TGCGCCAGCAGCCTCAGCGGGGGGGGACGGTGGCAGTTCTTC.